These 7 T cell receptor beta chains were all obtained from the same sample, sequenced in a study of regulatory T cells in long-lasting Graves disease. As for time point: newly diagnosed GD, antithyroid drugs for less than 3 months. Construction of the TCR library relied on RNA isolated from PBMCs. Building of the TCR beta libraries involved iRepertoire HTBI primers and Arm-PCR of CDR3 regions. MiXCR was run by TCRdb on the multiplex PCR reads, yielding one entry per CDR3 protein. The sample includes 400,000 to 450,000 distinct CDR3 sequences, around 17% of them seen just once. This sample also appeared in a second study, on T cells in Graves' hyperthyroidism and ophthalmopathy.

Material: peripheral blood mononuclear cells (PBMCs), obtained at new diagnosis, from a patient treated with antithyroid drugs. These TCRs come from a woman in her thirties with Graves disease.

This clonotype occurred many times. The chain uses TRBV11-2 and TRBJ1-2; D unresolved. CDR1 is SGHAT, CDR2 FQNNGV, per germline. There are 13 residues in the CDR3. The V and J ends lost 4 bases and 0 bases respectively, with 6 bases between them. CDR3 DNA: TGTGCCAGCAGCTCACCAGCTAACTATGGCTACACCTTC. Protein sequence: CASSSPANYGYTF.

This clonotype has ten or more counts. The V gene is TRBV11-2, the J gene TRBJ2-7; D may be TRBD2 (5 bases). This CDR3 is 14 amino acids long. Looked up from germline, CDR1 is SGHAT and CDR2 is FQNNGV. The germline V and J ends were trimmed by 1 base and 2 bases, with 9 bases remaining between them. The DNA for the CDR3 is TGTGCCAGCAGCTTAGGGGTTAGCGCCTACGAGCAGTACTTC. Protein: CASSLGVSAYEQYF. The full variable domain, with the rest looked up from reference TRBV11-2 and TRBJ2-7, is EAGVAQSPRYKIIEKRQSVAFWCNPISGHATLYWYQQILGQGPKLLIQFQNNGVVDDSQLPKDRFSAERLKGVDSTLKIQPAKLEDSAVYLCASSLGVSAYEQYFGPGTRLTVT.

This sequence joins TRBV29-1 and TRBJ2-1, with D hard to call. Germline CDR1 SQVTM, CDR2 ANQGSEA. The CDR3 is 13 residues long. V lost 5 bases to trimming and J lost 7 bases, with 15 bases between them. The CDR3 nucleotides read TGCAGCGTTCTTGAGAGTGTAAGAAATGAGCAGTTCTTC. Translated: CSVLESVRNEQFF.

J is TRBJ1-1 and V is TRBV27; possibly TRBD1 for D (6 bases). V dropped 0 bases and J dropped 1 base, with 12 bases sitting between them. Germline lookup yields CDR1 MNHEY and CDR2 SMNVEV (reference sequence). This CDR3 spans 16 amino acids. DNA of the CDR3: TGTGCCAGCAGTTTATCATTTGGACAGACGAACACTGAAGCTTTCTTT. Translating it yields CASSLSFGQTNTEAFF.

This rearrangement joins TRBV9 to TRBJ1-1, with D possibly being TRBD1 (6 bases). The CDR3 is 16 amino acids. Between the trimmed V and J ends, which lost 4 bases and 0 bases, there was a span of 16 bases. The germline V gene encodes CDR1 SGDLS and CDR2 YYNGEE. CDR3 sequence (DNA): TGTGCCAGCAGCCTCGGGGGGCAGGGCATGAACACTGAAGCTTTCTTT. As protein: CASSLGGQGMNTEAFF. Looking up the rest from reference TRBV9 and TRBJ1-1 gives the full variable domain: DSGVTQTPKHLITATGQRVTLRCSPRSGDLSVYWYQQSLDQGLQFLIQYYNGEERAKGNILERFSAQQFPDLHSELNLSSLELGDSALYFCASSLGGQGMNTEAFFGQGTRLTVV.

In its sample, this clonotype was seen many times. V usage is TRBV7-9 and J usage is TRBJ1-1; 11 nucleotides align to TRBD1. CDR3 length equals 16 residues. J lost 1 base, V lost 5 bases, and 6 bases had no gene match. Germline CDR1 reads SEHNR; CDR2 reads FQNEAQ (reference sequence). CDR3 region: CASSQDRGPKNTEAFF. The CDR3 DNA reads as TGTGCCAGCAGCCAGGACAGGGGGCCTAAGAACACTGAAGCTTTCTTT.

The J gene is TRBJ2-1, the V gene TRBV6-2 or TRBV6-3, with 7 bases lining up with TRBD2. The J segment lost 5 bases and the V segment lost 8 bases, leaving 3 bases of the junction unmatched. The CDR3 is made up of 12 amino acids. The germline gives CDR1 MNHEY, CDR2 SVGEGT. The CDR3 nucleotides are TGTGCCAGCCGGGACTACCACAATGAGCAGTTCTTC. Its translation: CASRDYHNEQFF.